The 26 T cell receptor beta chains below all came from one sample that was sequenced in a study of cytomegalovirus exposure and HLA in healthy donors. Only in-frame clones appear in the TCRdb table, and some are missing; sequencing was by immunoSEQ multiplex PCR. The sample lists more than 150,000 clones; around 90% were seen once. Sequenced input: PBMCs. These receptors came from a man between 18 and 29 years old in good health and CMV-seronegative.

The chain employs TRBV19 and TRBJ2-7; 9 nucleotides match TRBD2. CDR1 and CDR2 (germline): LNHDA, SQIVND (reference sequence). This CDR3 region has 15 residues. The V and J ends lost 10 bases and 0 bases, in that order; junction bases with no gene match: 10. The CDR3 reads CATSGETSGSYEQYF. The CDR3 DNA reads TGTGCCACCTCTGGAGAGACTAGCGGCTCCTACGAGCAGTACTTC.

This chain joins TRBV5-1 and TRBJ2-2, with 10 bases lining up with TRBD1. Germline trimming cut 7 bases from V and 2 bases from J; bases unmatched to any gene: 17. Germline CDR1 is SGHRS and CDR2 is YFSETQ. The CDR3 contains 19 residues. The chain's CDR3 is CASGHPGQGYPFNTGELFF. The CDR3 region has the DNA TGCGCCAGCGGACACCCGGGACAGGGGTACCCCTTTAACACCGGGGAGCTGTTTTTT. The variable domain in full, completed from reference TRBV5-1 and TRBJ2-2, reads KAGVTQTPRYLIKTRGQQVTLSCSPISGHRSVSWYQQTPGQGLQFLFEYFSETQRNKGNFPGRFSGRQFSNSRSEMNVSTLELGDSALYLCASGHPGQGYPFNTGELFFGEGSRLTVL.

The chain joins TRBV28 to TRBJ1-1; possible D gene TRBD1, 6 bases. V lost 9 bases and J lost 3, with 17 bases in between. CDR3 length: 14 residues. Per germline, CDR1 MDHEN and CDR2 SYDVKM. CDR3 nucleotides: TGTGCCAGTGGTTCCGCACAGGGTTACACTGAAGCTTTCTTT. Protein product: CASGSAQGYTEAFF.

J is TRBJ1-4 and V is TRBV27, with 8 bases lining up with TRBD1. CDR1 and CDR2 (germline): MNHEY, SMNVEV (reference sequence). This CDR3 has 15 amino acids. Trimming took 3 bases from V and 5 from J; bases not matched to a gene: 5. The CDR3 sequence: CASSFDRGLNEKLFF. The CDR3 coding sequence is TGTGCCAGCAGTTTCGACAGGGGATTGAATGAAAAACTGTTTTTT.

This clone was counted only a few times. The V call is TRBV7-2, the J call TRBJ2-7, with TRBD2 matching over 7 bases. This CDR3 is built from 17 residues. Trimming removed 2 bases from V and 4 bases from J; junction bases left unmatched: 14. In germline, CDR1 is SGHTA, CDR2 FQGNSA. The CDR3 protein is CASSLRMGEGYRYEQYF. CDR3 bases: TGTGCCAGCAGCTTAAGGATGGGGGAGGGTTATCGTTACGAGCAGTACTTC.

This clone occurred a few times. The chain combines TRBV18 with TRBJ1-2, with D possibly being TRBD1 (6 bases). This CDR3 contains 15 residues. Germline CDR1 KGHSH, CDR2 LQKENI. With 2 bases removed from V and 8 bases from J, the gap between germline ends came to 18 bases. CDR3 bases: TGTGCCAGCTCACCATCAGACAGGACGGGGCGCGGCTACACCTTC. Encoded protein: CASSPSDRTGRGYTF. Together with reference TRBV18 and TRBJ1-2, the CDR3 gives the full variable domain: NAGVMQNPRHLVRRRGQEARLRCSPMKGHSHVYWYRQLPEEGLKFMVYLQKENIIDESGMPKERFSAEFPKEGPSILRIQQVVRGDSAAYFCASSPSDRTGRGYTFGSGTRLTVV.

This clone is a singleton in its sample. J is TRBJ1-2 and V is TRBV7-9, with 12 bases fitting TRBD1. Germline V gene sequence: CDR1 SEHNR, CDR2 FQNEAQ (reference sequence). This CDR3 region has 15 residues. The V and J ends lost 0 bases and 8 bases, in that order; junction bases with no gene match: 4. The CDR3 here is CASSLAGQGASGYTF. The CDR3 bases are TGTGCCAGCAGCTTAGCGGGACAGGGGGCTTCGGGCTACACCTTC.

The chain has TRBV30 and TRBJ2-7; perhaps TRBD1 as D (5 bases). The V gene's germline CDR1 is GTSNPN and CDR2 SVGIG (reference sequence). The V gene lost 2 bases and the J gene lost 5 bases, with 13 bases spanning the gap. The CDR3 length is 13 residues. CDR3 residues: CAWSKAGLNEQYV. CDR3 DNA sequence: TGTGCCTGGAGTAAGGCAGGGCTCAACGAGCAGTACGTC.

The chain links TRBV11-1 to TRBJ1-2; maybe TRBD1 (6 bases). The CDR3 covers 16 residues. V lost 4 bases and J 6 bases, leaving 21 bases between the germline ends. Germline CDR1 is SGHAT and CDR2 is FQDESV (reference sequence). The CDR3 spells CASSSFTGFRADGYTF. The CDR3 nucleotides read TGTGCCAGCAGCTCTTTCACAGGGTTCAGGGCGGATGGCTACACCTTC.

This rearrangement joins TRBV30 to TRBJ1-1; TRBD1 aligns across 8 bases. The CDR3 totals 13 residues. The junction had 3 bases not matched to a gene; V was cut back by 5 bases and J by 1 base. Germline V CDR1 and CDR2: GTSNPN, SVGIG (reference sequence). CDR3 sequence: CAWAGQGNTEAFF. For the CDR3, the DNA is TGTGCCTGGGCCGGACAGGGGAACACTGAAGCTTTCTTT.

Comments on this clone: Other DNA sequences in this sample translate to the same CDR3. The V gene is TRBV6-5, the J gene TRBJ1-5, with D hard to call. V dropped 5 bases and J dropped 6 bases, with 8 bases sitting between them. The V gene's germline CDR1 is MNHEY and CDR2 SVGAGI. The CDR3 loop spans 12 amino acids. CDR3 nucleotide sequence: TGTGCCAGCAGTCAACCCGGTCAGCCCCAGCATTTT. It codes for CASSQPGQPQHF.

This chain joins TRBV12-5 and TRBJ1-1; 7 bases fit TRBD1. V dropped 4 bases and J dropped 5; count of bases not matched to a gene: 7. Germline V gives CDR1 LGHNT, CDR2 FRNRAP. The length of the CDR3 is 14 residues. The CDR3 loop reads CASGSPGTETEAFF. CDR3 in DNA: TGTGCTAGTGGTTCCCCCGGGACAGAGACTGAAGCTTTCTTT.

CDR3 amino acids: CASSFGQGADTQYF. The CDR3 DNA is TGTGCCAGCAGCTTTGGACAGGGGGCAGATACGCAGTATTTT. The chain recombines TRBV7-8 with TRBJ2-3, with 10 bases matching TRBD1. Unmatched junction bases numbered 1, after V lost 3 bases and J lost 4 bases. CDR1 and CDR2 from the germline V gene are SGHVS and FQNEAQ. There are 14 residues in the CDR3.

The chain couples TRBV28 to TRBJ1-3, with no clear D. With 3 bases removed from V and 7 bases from J, the gap between germline ends came to 19 bases. The germline V gene has CDR1 MDHEN and CDR2 SYDVKM. The CDR3 totals 16 residues. This CDR3 reads CASSLGGDGDLNTIYF. CDR3 sequence (DNA): TGTGCCAGCAGTTTGGGCGGCGACGGGGATTTGAACACCATATATTTT.

The V call is TRBV4-3, the J call TRBJ2-7, with D tentatively TRBD1 (6 bases). V lost 4 bases and J 0 bases, leaving 10 bases between the germline ends. CDR1 and CDR2 from the germline V gene are LGHNA and YSLEER. This CDR3 has 14 amino acids. The CDR3 DNA reads as TGCGCCAGCAGCCCCGGACAGAGCTCCTACGAGCAGTACTTC. Residues: CASSPGQSSYEQYF.

This clone was seen just once. The V call is TRBV7-8, the J call TRBJ2-7, with D tentatively TRBD1 (6 bases). Trimming cost V 1 base and J 2 bases, with 12 bases left between them. This CDR3 has 15 residues. Germline V gives CDR1 SGHVS, CDR2 FQNEAQ. CDR3 region: CASSLVQGDTYEQYF. DNA of the CDR3: TGTGCCAGCAGCTTAGTACAGGGAGACACCTACGAGCAGTACTTC.

V gene TRBV4-1 combines with J gene TRBJ2-7; tentative D call: TRBD1 (5 bases). This CDR3 has 16 residues. Trimming left V 0 bases short and J 1 base short, with 13 bases between. The germline V gene encodes CDR1 MGHRA and CDR2 YSYEKL. The CDR3 loop reads CASSQDRGLQSYEQYF. CDR3 bases: TGCGCCAGCAGCCAAGATAGGGGTCTGCAGTCCTACGAGCAGTACTTC.

V usage is TRBV30 and J usage is TRBJ1-1; D is undetermined. The CDR3 consists of 13 residues. CDR1 and CDR2 from the germline V gene are GTSNPN and SVGIG (reference sequence). The germline V and J ends were trimmed by 3 bases and 0 bases, with 8 bases remaining between them. The chain's CDR3 is CAWRRYMNTEAFF. The CDR3 DNA is TGTGCCTGGAGACGATACATGAACACTGAAGCTTTCTTT.

The rearrangement uses TRBV27 and TRBJ1-1; possibly TRBD1 for D (5 bases). The CDR3 length is 15 residues. The germline CDR1 and CDR2 sequences are MNHEY and SMNVEV (reference sequence). Trimming took 4 bases from V and 0 from J, leaving 12 bases between them. DNA for the CDR3: TGTGCCAGCAGTTCCTGGACACCCGTGAACACTGAAGCTTTCTTT. Translation gives CASSSWTPVNTEAFF.

The chain employs TRBV27 and TRBJ1-4; D unclear. The CDR3 sequence is 13 residues long. Germline V CDR1 and CDR2: MNHEY, SMNVEV (reference sequence). V lost 2 bases and J 8 bases, leaving 9 bases between the germline ends. CDR3 bases: TGTGCCAGCAGTTTAGTAGAGAGGGAAAAACTGTTTTTT. This translates into CASSLVEREKLFF.

The J gene is TRBJ2-1, the V gene TRBV7-9, with 12 nucleotides matching TRBD2. There are 16 residues in the CDR3. With 5 bases clipped from V and 4 bases from J, the junction kept 6 bases outside the gene matches. Germline CDR1 and CDR2: SEHNR and FQNEAQ (reference sequence). CDR3 sequence (DNA): TGTGCCAGCAGCCCAAGACTAGCGGGGGAATACAATGAGCAGTTCTTC. This sequence encodes CASSPRLAGEYNEQFF.

This clone was picked up a small number of times. This chain links TRBV25-1 with TRBJ2-7; the match to TRBD2 covers 11 bases. After removal of 6 bases from V and 8 bases from J, the junction contained 9 bases not matched to a gene. Germline V gives CDR1 MGHDK, CDR2 SYGVNS. The CDR3 has 14 amino acids. The CDR3, as DNA: TGTGCCAGCAGCCAATCTCTAGCGGGAGGCAAGCAGTACTTC. Its protein product is CASSQSLAGGKQYF.

The chain carries TRBV5-4 and TRBJ2-3; the match to TRBD2 covers 12 bases. The J segment lost 1 base and the V segment lost 4 bases, leaving 4 bases of the junction unmatched. This CDR3 comprises 16 residues. Germline values: CDR1 SGHNT, CDR2 YYREEE (reference sequence). CDR3 region: CASSLRTSGGTDTQYF. CDR3 in DNA: TGTGCCAGCAGCCTAAGGACTAGCGGGGGCACAGATACGCAGTATTTT.

J is TRBJ1-1 and V is TRBV28; 9 positions match TRBD1. Trimming at V came to 6 bases and at J to 10 bases, leaving 9 bases not matched to a gene. This CDR3 spans 13 amino acids. Germline V CDR1 and CDR2: MDHEN, SYDVKM. The CDR3 spells CASSLPGQGAAFF. CDR3 nucleotide sequence: TGTGCCAGCAGCCTACCGGGACAGGGTGCAGCTTTCTTT.

The chain is built from TRBV2 and TRBJ2-5; D ambiguous. The CDR3 consists of 14 residues. Trimming left V 6 bases short and J 4 bases short, with 15 bases between. The germline CDR1 and CDR2 sequences are SNHLY and FYNNEI. This chain's CDR3 is CASRLRDKVETQYF. CDR3 sequence (DNA): TGTGCCAGCAGACTTCGCGACAAAGTAGAGACCCAGTACTTC.

V gene TRBV6-6 combines with J gene TRBJ2-3, with 7 bases fitting TRBD2. V shed 4 bases, J shed 4 bases, and the junction held 8 bases outside the gene matches. CDR3 length: 15 residues. Germline V gene data show CDR1 as MNHNY and CDR2 as SVGAGI (reference sequence). The CDR3 region is CASSSPAGRADTQYF. The DNA for the CDR3 is TGTGCCAGCAGTTCCCCAGCGGGGAGGGCAGATACGCAGTATTTT.